This TCR beta chain was recorded in a study of T-cell reconstitution after alpha-beta-depleted transplantation in children. This CDR3 region has 17 residues. V lost 5 bases to trimming and J lost 1 base; unmatched junction nucleotides: 11. Germline V gives CDR1 SEHNR, CDR2 FQNEAQ (reference sequence). This sample's TCRbeta library carried unique molecular identifier barcodes. MiXCR was run by TCRdb on the PCR reads, yielding one entry per CDR3 protein. This table has fewer than 700,000 distinct CDR3 sequences, 10% to 15% appearing once. The sequenced sample was PBMCs, mostly from graft donor cells, obtained 360 days after TCRalphabeta/CD19-depleted stem cell transplant. The J gene is TRBJ2-1, the V gene TRBV7-9; 7 bases match TRBD1. The source is a male patient under 18 who had a stem cell transplant for acute myeloid leukemia, so the T cells may come from the graft donor. CDR3 sequence reads: CASSLKGTVLSYNEQFF. CDR3 nucleotide sequence: TGTGCCAGCAGCCTTAAGGGGACAGTTTTGTCCTACAATGAGCAGTTCTTC. Filled out from reference TRBV7-9 and TRBJ2-1, the complete variable domain reads DTGVSQNPRHKITKRGQNVTFRCDPISEHNRLYWYRQTLGQGPEFLTYFQNEAQLEKSRLLSDRFSAERPKGSFSTLEIQRTEQGDSAMYLCASSLKGTVLSYNEQFFGPGTRLTVL.